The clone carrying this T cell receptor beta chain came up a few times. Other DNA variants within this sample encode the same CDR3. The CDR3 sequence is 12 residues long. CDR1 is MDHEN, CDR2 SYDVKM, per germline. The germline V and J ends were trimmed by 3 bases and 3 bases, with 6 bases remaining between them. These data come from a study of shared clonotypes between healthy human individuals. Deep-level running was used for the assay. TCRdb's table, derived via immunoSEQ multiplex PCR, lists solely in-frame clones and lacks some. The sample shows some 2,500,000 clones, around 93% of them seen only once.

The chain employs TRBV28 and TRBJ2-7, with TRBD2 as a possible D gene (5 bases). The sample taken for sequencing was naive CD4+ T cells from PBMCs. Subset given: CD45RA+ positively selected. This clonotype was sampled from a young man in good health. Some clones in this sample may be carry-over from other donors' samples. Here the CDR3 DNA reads TGTGCCAGCAGTTTGGGGAGCTACGAGCAGTACTTC. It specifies CASSLGSYEQYF.